This section outlines one TCR beta chain sequence together with its context. Its antigen target is currently unknown. No much larger clone exists at a distance of one base, and base qualities are not known. Each collaborating institution followed its own protocols to collect whole blood in K2EDTA tubes. For TCRbeta analysis, collaborators shipped samples in one of three forms: frozen whole blood, isolated PBMCs, or DNA extracted from either of those sample types. V drops 2 bases and J drops 3 bases, leaving 19 bases in between. From the cysteine up to the phenylalanine, the CDR3 has a length of 17 residues. Only the CDR3 part of the read is kept: 51 bases, read in frame from the first base. The germline V gene yields SGDLS for CDR1 and YYNGEE for CDR2. This record comes from a study of blood T cell repertoires in COVID-19 (dated by TCRdb to 2019 to 2021). About the full investigation: Samples from collaborators originated in the United States, Italy and Spain and spanned both the acute and convalescent phases of COVID-19. The prospective study material was composed of cDNA or gDNA derived from T cells, B-cell-depleted T cells, or PBMCs. Deeply sampled blood TCRbeta repertoires from subjects exposed to, actively infected with, or recovered from COVID-19 were included in the dataset. The repertoires were made available in a free public database intended to serve as a resource for research on the immune response to SARS-CoV-2. Samples came from the ongoing ImmuneRACE study (first 160 participants) plus 1,254 subjects from 6 global collaborators. The sample metadata nearly always contained a de-identified subject ID, COVID-19 status, age in years and sex. HLA class I and class II types, where available, came from metadata supplied by the sample provider rather than from assay-based typing.

General findings and caveats noted by the study authors: The amount of clinical and demographic metadata varied by source and participant and was provided uncurated.

TCRbeta CDR3 regions were amplified from genomic DNA by means of the immunoSEQ Assay, a bias-controlled multiplex PCR. Turning to the authors' computational methods: The number of nucleated cells in each sample was estimated by amplification of reference gene primers within the assay. To quantify the absolute abundance of each unique TCRbeta CDR3 rearrangement, sequence reads were collapsed and filtered. Productive Simpson clonality was computed per sample as the square root of Simpson's diversity index over productive rearrangements. The table comes from immuneACCESS by way of TCRdb, which keeps in-frame sequences with V and J called. Part of the clones is missing from these tables; in studies checked, under half for an unresolved V gene and the rest for unknown reasons. V, J and clone size are taken as reported in that table, and D and trimming were inferred from the DNA itself. The table for this sample lists under 45,000 clones; more than 80% of them were counted only once. The ten top clones hold under 9% of the sample.

The V and J genes are TRBV9 and TRBJ2-3; a weak D assignment points to TRBD2 (6 bases agree). This receptor was taken from a man in his fifties or sixties with active COVID-19. The sample comprised peripheral blood. The CDR3 reads as follows: CASSVLPGASVTDTQYF. The bases are TGTGCCAGCAGCGTGCTTCCCGGGGCTAGCGTGACAGATACGCAGTATTTT. Reference TRBV9 and TRBJ2-3 genes cover what lies past the CDR3, so the full variable domain is DSGVTQTPKHLITATGQRVTLRCSPRSGDLSVYWYQQSLDQGLQFLIQYYNGEERAKGNILERFSAQQFPDLHSELNLSSLELGDSALYFCASSVLPGASVTDTQYFGPGTRLTVL.